The 21 T cell receptor beta chains presented below share a single source sample, sequenced in a study of beta chain features in type 1 diabetes (dated by TCRdb to the late 2010s). The library was produced with the immunoSEQ multiplex PCR assay. All of the isolated RNA was reverse transcribed with the High Capacity cDNA Reverse Transcription Kit, so expressed TCRB transcripts were sequenced. TCRdb limited this immuneACCESS table to in-frame rearrangements with V and J called. A share of clones is missing; checked studies link under half to unresolved V genes, and the rest is unexplained. Present in this sample are 350,000 to 450,000 clones, approximately 15% of which were seen just once. The leading ten clones occupy under 0.02% of the sample. Sequences were obtained from naive CD4+ T cells from blood. Reading the label with the study, this specimen's cell subset or site is: true naive CD4+ T cells. The receptor source for this set is a woman under 30 in good health.

The V and J genes are TRBV6-6 and TRBJ1-1; 8 nucleotides align to TRBD1. The CDR3 runs to 16 residues. V lost 0 bases to trimming and J lost 7 bases; unmatched junction nucleotides: 10. Germline V lookup: CDR1 MNHNY, CDR2 SVGAGI (reference sequence). The CDR3 DNA reads as TGTGCCAGCAGTTACTCCCCGACTCGACAGGGGCGTGAAGCTTTCTTT. This sequence encodes CASSYSPTRQGREAFF.

There are a few counts of this clone. The CDR3 DNA reads TGTGCCAGCAGCTTAACTGGGAGGAACACCGGGGAGCTGTTTTTT. Its protein product is CASSLTGRNTGELFF. V is TRBV7-3 and J is TRBJ2-2; D may be TRBD2 (5 bases). The CDR3 runs to 15 residues. The germline V gene has CDR1 SGHTA and CDR2 FQGTGA. V was clipped by 0 bases and J by 1 base, with 6 bases between them.

This chain uses TRBV25-1 with TRBJ2-7, with 14 bases lining up with TRBD2. The CDR3 has 17 amino acids. V lost 5 bases, J lost 6 bases, and 12 bases stayed unmatched. From germline, CDR1 is MGHDK and CDR2 SYGVNS. The CDR3 DNA reads TGTGCCAGCAGTTGGTCCCTGGGACTAGCGGGGGCCGGCGAGCAGTACTTC. Its protein is CASSWSLGLAGAGEQYF.

Only a few counts were recorded for this clone. The rearrangement links TRBV29-1 to TRBJ1-1, with D possibly matching TRBD1 (5 bases). Deletions cut 6 bases from V and 1 base from J, with 15 bases between. From germline, CDR1 is SQVTM and CDR2 ANQGSEA. CDR3 size: 14 residues. CDR3: CSVLGQTQNTEAFF. CDR3 DNA: TGCAGCGTCCTGGGGCAGACTCAGAACACTGAAGCTTTCTTT.

This clone was counted only a few times. V and J are TRBV7-2 and TRBJ2-3, with D maybe TRBD2 (5 bases). The CDR3 contains 16 residues. Trimming left V 2 bases short and J 2 bases short, with 14 bases between. The V gene's germline CDR1 is SGHTA and CDR2 FQGNSA. The CDR3 loop reads CASSLLVGSLTDTQYF. As DNA, the CDR3 is TGTGCCAGCAGCTTACTCGTTGGGAGCCTCACAGATACGCAGTATTTT.

The CDR3 protein is CASRFLSGRADTQYF. The CDR3 DNA follows: TGTGCCAGCAGGTTTCTTAGCGGGAGGGCTGATACGCAGTATTTT. The V call is TRBV4-2, the J call TRBJ2-3, with 11 bases that match TRBD2. The ends lost 6 bases at V and 6 bases at J; junction bases unmatched: 8. This CDR3 spans 15 amino acids. Germline V gives CDR1 LGHNA, CDR2 YNFKEQ.

The chain joins TRBV14 to TRBJ2-5; TRBD1 matches 9 bases. The CDR3 runs 14 residues. Per the germline V gene, CDR1 is SGHDN and CDR2 is FVKESK. V shed 3 bases and J 7 bases; nucleotides not matched to a gene: 6. CDR3 nucleotides: TGTGCCAGCAGCCAGGACAGGGGATTGGCGACCCAGTACTTC. Translated: CASSQDRGLATQYF.

V gene TRBV5-1 combines with J gene TRBJ2-7; 7 positions agree with TRBD1. The CDR3 is 14 residues long. Germline assignment: CDR1 SGHRS and CDR2 YFSETQ. The junction had 9 bases not matched to a gene; V was cut back by 4 bases and J by 5 bases. CDR3 residues: CASSPTGLLNEQYF. DNA for the CDR3: TGCGCCAGCAGCCCGACAGGGTTGCTTAACGAGCAGTACTTC.

The V and J genes are TRBV7-9 and TRBJ2-1; D perhaps matches TRBD2 (5 bases). The CDR3 totals 16 residues. Trimming left V 5 bases short and J 2 bases short, with 16 bases between. Germline CDR1 SEHNR, CDR2 FQNEAQ (reference sequence). DNA of the CDR3: TGTGCCAGCAGCCACCGAGTGGTAGCGCCCTACAATGAGCAGTTCTTC. Its protein product is CASSHRVVAPYNEQFF.

The J gene is TRBJ1-5, the V gene TRBV18, with 7 bases fitting TRBD1. CDR1 is KGHSH and CDR2 is LQKENI in the germline V gene. Losses at the gene ends were 6 bases for V and 2 bases for J; bases not matched to a gene: 10. This CDR3 is 16 amino acids long. CDR3 sequence reads: CASSPEGAVGNQPQHF. The CDR3 bases are TGTGCCAGCTCCCCGGAGGGGGCGGTCGGCAATCAGCCCCAGCATTTT.

The table lists this clone with a few counts. This chain connects TRBV28 to TRBJ1-2, with D perhaps matching TRBD1 (6 bases). The germline V and J ends were trimmed by 2 bases and 4 bases, with 11 bases remaining between them. In germline, CDR1 is MDHEN, CDR2 SYDVKM. This CDR3 comprises 14 residues. The CDR3 DNA is TGTGCCAGCAGTTTAGACAGGAGTTTCTATGGCTACACCTTC. As protein: CASSLDRSFYGYTF.

This clone was picked up a small number of times. This rearrangement joins TRBV5-4 to TRBJ1-1; tentative D call: TRBD1 (5 bases). Trimming took off 2 bases at V and 4 bases at J, with 15 bases between the two ends. This CDR3 is built from 15 residues. Germline CDR1 SGHNT, CDR2 YYREEE (reference sequence). The CDR3 nucleotides are TGTGCCAGCAGCTTCATCGGGGGTGGGAGCACTGAAGCTTTCTTT. Amino acids: CASSFIGGGSTEAFF.

The rearrangement links TRBV7-2 to TRBJ2-7; a possible D gene is TRBD2 (6 bases). Germline V gene sequence: CDR1 SGHTA, CDR2 FQGNSA. The CDR3 has 13 amino acids. Trimming removed 7 bases at V and 3 bases at J, with 13 bases between. The CDR3 DNA sequence: TGTGCCAGCACCCGGGGACTGAACTACGAGCAGTACTTC. Its protein product is CASTRGLNYEQYF.

The chain links TRBV4-2 to TRBJ1-4; tentative D call: TRBD1 (6 bases). In germline, CDR1 is LGHNA, CDR2 YNFKEQ. CDR3 size: 14 residues. Trimming removed 4 bases at V and 2 bases at J, with 8 bases between. The CDR3 loop is CASSRTDTNEKLFF. The CDR3 DNA follows: TGTGCCAGCAGCCGGACAGACACTAATGAAAAACTGTTTTTT.

In its sample, this clone was seen a few times. This chain links TRBV7-9 with TRBJ2-3, with a weak D call TRBD2 (5 bases). Germline CDR1 reads SEHNR; CDR2 reads FQNEAQ (reference sequence). V was trimmed by 5 bases and J by 0 bases, leaving 18 bases between them. CDR3 length equals 17 residues. This CDR3 is CASSVLWGERSTDTQYF. For the CDR3, the DNA is TGTGCCAGCAGCGTCCTTTGGGGAGAACGTAGCACAGATACGCAGTATTTT.

The gene calls are TRBV29-1 and TRBJ1-1, with a weak D call TRBD1 (6 bases). V shed 6 bases and J shed 7 bases, with 9 bases lying between them. The CDR3 extends over 10 amino acids. CDR1 is SQVTM and CDR2 is ANQGSEA in the germline V gene. The CDR3 DNA reads TGCAGCGTCGCGGACAGTGAAGCTTTCTTT. Its translation is CSVADSEAFF.

The sample holds a few counts of this clone. The rearrangement links TRBV5-1 to TRBJ2-1; a weak D match, TRBD1 (6 bases). Trimming took 3 bases from V and 6 from J, leaving 19 bases between them. CDR1 and CDR2 from the germline V gene are SGHRS and YFSETQ. The CDR3 consists of 16 residues. The CDR3, as DNA: TGCGCCAGCAGCTCAAACGGAGCTTACAGGGTCAATGAGCAGTTCTTC. It specifies CASSSNGAYRVNEQFF.

This clone has a handful of counts. V usage is TRBV30 and J usage is TRBJ1-2; no firm D call. V dropped 1 base and J dropped 2 bases, with 8 bases sitting between them. The CDR3 sequence is 13 residues long. CDR1 GTSNPN and CDR2 SVGIG come from the germline V gene (reference sequence). In DNA form, the CDR3 reads TGTGCCTGGAGTGAACTGATAAACTATGGCTACACCTTC. Translation gives CAWSELINYGYTF.

This clone was recorded a few times. The chain links TRBV30 to TRBJ1-5, with TRBD1 identical over 10 bases. The CDR3 covers 15 residues. Germline V gives CDR1 GTSNPN, CDR2 SVGIG (reference sequence). J lost 7 bases, V lost 2 bases, and 8 bases had no gene match. CDR3 in amino acids: CAWSSGTGERQPQHF. The CDR3 bases are TGTGCCTGGAGTAGTGGGACAGGGGAACGGCAGCCCCAGCATTTT.

This clone was seen a handful of times. The chain joins TRBV4-3 to TRBJ2-1, with 9 bases lining up with TRBD2. Germline V gene sequence: CDR1 LGHNA, CDR2 YSLEER. CDR3 length: 17 amino acids. J gave up 4 bases and V 0 bases, and 7 bases lay outside the gene matches. CDR3 coding DNA: TGCGCCAGCAGCCAAGATGGGGGCGGGGGGGTTTACAATGAGCAGTTCTTC. This codes for CASSQDGGGGVYNEQFF.

This rearrangement joins TRBV7-9 to TRBJ2-7; 12 nucleotides align to TRBD2. The V gene's germline CDR1 is SEHNR and CDR2 FQNEAQ (reference sequence). The CDR3 is 14 amino acids. V lost 8 bases and J lost 5; bases outside the gene matches: 7. The chain's CDR3 is CASDLSSGRDEQYF. The CDR3, as DNA: TGTGCCAGCGATTTGTCTAGCGGGAGGGACGAGCAGTACTTC.